Listed here are 31 T cell receptor beta chains from one sample, sequenced in a study of T cell repertoires in cytomegalovirus infection. Each CDR3 protein is one row after TCRdb ran MiXCR on the reads. The repertoire consists of 500,000 to 600,000 distinct CDR3 sequences, with approximately 15% occurring once and the leading ten covering more than 20%. Input material: CD8+ T cells from PBMCs. Receptors originate from a human donor in good health (CMV status not recorded). Some clones in this sample may be carry-over from other donors' samples.

This clonotype turned up a few times. The J gene is TRBJ1-2, the V gene TRBV11-2, with TRBD1 as a possible D gene (5 bases). Trimming stripped 1 base from V and 7 bases from J, with 13 bases between. The germline V gene encodes CDR1 SGHAT and CDR2 FQNNGV. This CDR3 has 14 amino acids. The CDR3 DNA is TGTGCCAGCAGCTTAGTAGGGGCGCCAGGTGGCTACACCTTC. Residues: CASSLVGAPGGYTF.

This clonotype was observed a handful of times. The V gene is TRBV6-5, the J gene TRBJ1-2, with D uncertain. The CDR3 loop spans 14 amino acids. The germline gives CDR1 MNHEY, CDR2 SVGAGI. V lost 2 bases and J 8 bases, leaving 15 bases between the germline ends. The CDR3 reads CASSYAEGLGGYTF. The CDR3 DNA sequence: TGTGCCAGCAGTTACGCGGAGGGCCTAGGGGGCTACACCTTC.

This clonotype occurred many times. The gene calls are TRBV27 and TRBJ2-7, with D tentatively TRBD2 (6 bases). Trimming stripped 5 bases from V and 5 bases from J, with 16 bases between. The length of the CDR3 is 14 residues. Germline assignment: CDR1 MNHEY and CDR2 SMNVEV (reference sequence). The CDR3 region is CASSPRTILNEQYF. The CDR3, as DNA: TGTGCCAGCAGTCCCCGGACTATTCTAAACGAGCAGTACTTC.

The gene calls are TRBV2 and TRBJ2-5; 11 nucleotides agree with TRBD2. Germline-derived CDR1 and CDR2 are SNHLY and FYNNEI. This CDR3 is built from 16 residues. Trimming took 0 bases from V and 5 from J; bases not matched to a gene: 5. The CDR3 reads CASSEASGRAWETQYF. In DNA form, the CDR3 reads TGTGCCAGCAGTGAAGCTAGCGGGAGGGCCTGGGAGACCCAGTACTTC.

The V and J genes are TRBV7-9 and TRBJ2-3; no definite D call. This CDR3 is built from 8 residues. Trimming pared 7 bases from V and 13 bases from J, leaving 6 bases between. The germline gives CDR1 SEHNR, CDR2 FQNEAQ (reference sequence). The CDR3 sequence is CASTAEYF. The CDR3, as DNA: TGTGCCAGCACCGCGGAGTATTTT.

The genes are TRBV27 and TRBJ2-3; maybe TRBD2 (5 bases). This CDR3 spans 12 amino acids. The V gene lost 5 bases and the J gene lost 8 bases, with 11 bases spanning the gap. Germline-derived CDR1 and CDR2 are MNHEY and SMNVEV (reference sequence). CDR3 residues: CASSIPSGTQYF. CDR3 DNA: TGTGCCAGCAGTATCCCGAGCGGTACGCAGTATTTT.

At least ten counts were recorded for this clonotype. CDR3 coding DNA: TGTGCCAGCAGCTTAGAAACAGGGGGGAGAGAGCAGTACTTC. As protein: CASSLETGGREQYF. The chain employs TRBV7-8 and TRBJ2-7; 8 bases are a match to TRBD1. The CDR3 sequence is 14 residues long. The germline gives CDR1 SGHVS, CDR2 FQNEAQ. V shed 1 base, J shed 7 bases, and the junction held 6 bases outside the gene matches.

The chain has TRBV24-1 and TRBJ1-1; D call uncertain. The CDR3 runs to 13 residues. The germline gives CDR1 KGHDR, CDR2 SFDVKD. The V gene lost 6 bases and the J gene lost 0 bases, with 7 bases spanning the gap. The CDR3 DNA reads TGTGCCACCAGTAACAATCTGAACACTGAAGCTTTCTTT. Its protein product is CATSNNLNTEAFF.

This clonotype occurred a few times. The genes are TRBV2 and TRBJ2-5, with 9 bases aligning to TRBD1. V was clipped by 11 bases and J by 5 bases; unmatched bases: 12. Germline V gene data show CDR1 as SNHLY and CDR2 as FYNNEI. This CDR3 has 14 residues. The CDR3 nucleotides are TGTGCCGTACCGGACAGGGGCCTTGGTGAGACCCAGTACTTC. This gives the protein CAVPDRGLGETQYF.

This clonotype was seen ten or more times. The chain combines TRBV7-2 with TRBJ1-5; TRBD1 might be the D (5 bases). This CDR3 has 16 amino acids. Trimming pared 1 base from V and 0 bases from J, leaving 10 bases between. Per the germline V gene, CDR1 is SGHTA and CDR2 is FQGNSA. CDR3 DNA: TGTGCCAGCAGCTTAGAGGGGTACAGTAGCAATCAGCCCCAGCATTTT. This gives the protein CASSLEGYSSNQPQHF.

In this sample, this clonotype turned up many times. The chain carries TRBV7-9 and TRBJ2-3; 11 bases map to TRBD2. The length of the CDR3 is 17 residues. Germline values: CDR1 SEHNR, CDR2 FQNEAQ (reference sequence). The ends lost 2 bases at V and 3 bases at J; junction bases unmatched: 7. CDR3 protein: CASSLLDVAGGTDTQYF. The CDR3, as DNA: TGTGCCAGCAGCTTATTAGATGTAGCGGGAGGGACAGATACGCAGTATTTT.

V and J are TRBV2 and TRBJ1-2, with unresolved D. The CDR3 totals 11 residues. Trimming shortened V by 3 bases and J by 5 bases, and 4 bases separated the two germline ends. CDR1 is SNHLY and CDR2 is FYNNEI in the germline V gene. The CDR3 is CASSDIYGYTF. Written as DNA, the CDR3 is TGTGCCAGCAGTGACATATATGGCTACACCTTC.

This clonotype was detected ten times or more. The rearrangement uses TRBV11-2 and TRBJ2-7; D is unclear. The CDR3 length is 13 residues. The V and J ends lost 2 bases and 4 bases respectively, with 9 bases between them. Germline values: CDR1 SGHAT, CDR2 FQNNGV. CDR3 bases: TGTGCCAGCAGCTTATTTAAGGTGTACGAGCAGTACTTC. Translation gives CASSLFKVYEQYF.

This clonotype was observed a handful of times. The rearrangement joins TRBV28 to TRBJ2-3; no firm D call. V lost 2 bases, J lost 0 bases, and 18 bases lay in between. This CDR3 is 18 amino acids long. Germline CDR1 is MDHEN and CDR2 is SYDVKM. CDR3 in amino acids: CASSLQVPSRASTDTQYF. CDR3 DNA sequence: TGTGCCAGCAGTTTACAGGTCCCCAGCCGCGCTAGCACAGATACGCAGTATTTT.

This clonotype was counted at least ten times. The chain employs TRBV7-3 and TRBJ2-3, with TRBD2 as a possible D gene (6 bases). The germline V gene has CDR1 SGHTA and CDR2 FQGTGA. Trimming stripped 4 bases from V and 0 bases from J, with 17 bases between. The CDR3 contains 17 residues. The CDR3: CASSSPDRAGSTDTQYF. The CDR3 region has the DNA TGTGCCAGCAGCTCCCCTGATAGGGCGGGAAGCACAGATACGCAGTATTTT.

The rearrangement joins TRBV6-1 to TRBJ1-2, with D unresolved. V gave up 1 base and J gave up 0 bases, with 12 bases separating them. Germline-derived CDR1 and CDR2 are MNHNS and SASEGT. The length of the CDR3 is 16 residues. CDR3 sequence: CASSEDYIRANYGYTF. For the CDR3, the DNA is TGTGCCAGCAGTGAAGATTACATCCGAGCTAACTATGGCTACACCTTC.

This clonotype has a count of ten or more. The chain uses TRBV7-6 and TRBJ2-1; 11 bases fit TRBD2. This CDR3 spans 19 amino acids. V was clipped by 4 bases and J by 1 base; unmatched bases: 12. Germline V gene sequence: CDR1 SGHVS, CDR2 FNYEAQ. In DNA, the CDR3 is TGTGCCAGCAGCTATCCGGGACTAGCGGAGGGTGGGTCCTACAATGAGCAGTTCTTC. Amino acid sequence: CASSYPGLAEGGSYNEQFF.

In its sample, this clonotype was seen many times. The genes are TRBV5-5 and TRBJ1-5, with D unclear. Germline assignment: CDR1 SGHKS and CDR2 YYEKEE (reference sequence). The CDR3 totals 14 residues. V lost 0 bases and J 6 bases, leaving 10 bases between the germline ends. CDR3 DNA sequence: TGTGCCAGCAGCTTGGCCCGGGGTACTCAGCCCCAGCATTTT. The encoded protein is CASSLARGTQPQHF.

This clonotype was seen ten or more times. The chain carries TRBV7-8 and TRBJ1-1; D not certain. This CDR3 comprises 16 residues. Between the trimmed V and J ends, which lost 3 bases and 4 bases, there was a span of 18 bases. The germline V gene encodes CDR1 SGHVS and CDR2 FQNEAQ. The CDR3 protein is CASSFEARQPATEAFF. The CDR3 DNA reads TGTGCCAGCAGCTTTGAGGCCCGGCAGCCGGCCACTGAAGCTTTCTTT.

The CDR3 DNA reads TGCGCCAGCAGCCAAGAAACTGCTAGCTACGAGCAGTACTTC. This translates into CASSQETASYEQYF. The V and J genes are TRBV4-1 and TRBJ2-7; no clear D. From germline, CDR1 is MGHRA and CDR2 YSYEKL. V gave up 0 bases and J gave up 3 bases, with 9 bases separating them. CDR3 length: 14 residues.

This clonotype was observed at least ten times. V is TRBV7-8 and J is TRBJ1-6; D perhaps matches TRBD1 (6 bases). The V gene lost 1 base and the J gene lost 5 bases, with 18 bases spanning the gap. Germline assignment: CDR1 SGHVS and CDR2 FQNEAQ. CDR3 length equals 18 residues. The CDR3 sequence is CASSLGPAARGNNSPLHF. In DNA, the CDR3 is TGTGCCAGCAGCTTAGGCCCGGCAGCGAGGGGGAATAATTCACCCCTCCACTTT.

The chain joins TRBV2 to TRBJ1-5; 9 bases agree with TRBD1. The CDR3 totals 15 residues. The germline V gene has CDR1 SNHLY and CDR2 FYNNEI. Trimming at V came to 6 bases and at J to 3 bases, leaving 6 bases not matched to a gene. The CDR3 region is CASRVDRGFNQPQHF. The CDR3 DNA is TGTGCCAGCAGGGTGGACAGGGGCTTCAATCAGCCCCAGCATTTT.

This clonotype has a count of ten or more. This chain connects TRBV28 to TRBJ2-4; possibly TRBD1 or TRBD2 for D (5 bases each). The CDR3 spans 16 residues. Trimming removed 6 bases from V and 0 bases from J, with 15 bases in between. The germline V gene has CDR1 MDHEN and CDR2 SYDVKM. The CDR3: CASSPPEGLAKNIQYF. DNA of the CDR3: TGTGCCAGCAGCCCCCCAGAGGGGCTAGCCAAAAACATTCAGTACTTC.

The chain employs TRBV5-6 and TRBJ2-1; 7 nucleotides agree with TRBD2. The CDR3 is made up of 16 amino acids. Unmatched junction bases numbered 8, after V lost 0 bases and J lost 5 bases. The germline CDR1 and CDR2 sequences are SGHDT and YYEEEE. CDR3 residues: CASSLVQERGHNEQFF. The CDR3, as DNA: TGTGCCAGCAGCTTGGTTCAGGAGCGGGGTCACAATGAGCAGTTCTTC.

This clonotype has just a few counts. The V gene is TRBV6-6, the J gene TRBJ2-7; a possible D gene is TRBD2 (6 bases). Trimming cost V 7 bases and J 7 bases, with 20 bases left between them. This CDR3 contains 14 residues. Germline V gene sequence: CDR1 MNHNY, CDR2 SVGAGI (reference sequence). CDR3 sequence (DNA): TGTGCCAGCAACCCAAATTTAGCCGCGGGGGAGCAGTACTTC. Amino acids: CASNPNLAAGEQYF.

This clonotype was counted only a few times. The chain recombines TRBV29-1 with TRBJ2-3, with D tentatively TRBD1 or TRBD2 (5 bases each). The CDR3 totals 16 residues. Germline-derived CDR1 and CDR2 are SQVTM and ANQGSEA. V lost 4 bases and J lost 3, with 20 bases in between. This CDR3 reads CSVGGPRGRETDTQYF. The CDR3 DNA is TGCAGCGTTGGGGGACCAAGGGGCAGGGAAACAGATACGCAGTATTTT.

This clonotype was picked up a small number of times. The chain links TRBV29-1 to TRBJ2-1, with 9 bases matching TRBD2. V was clipped by 4 bases and J by 3 bases; unmatched bases: 7. CDR1 is SQVTM, CDR2 ANQGSEA, per germline. This CDR3 spans 15 amino acids. The CDR3 spells CSVAGAGGVYNEQFF. CDR3 nucleotide sequence: TGCAGCGTTGCAGGGGCGGGGGGGGTCTACAATGAGCAGTTCTTC.

A word on this clonotype: A much larger clone lies one base from this, so it may be a read error. The chain is built from TRBV7-6 and TRBJ2-1, with 11 nucleotides matching TRBD2. In germline, CDR1 is SGHVS, CDR2 FNYEAQ. The CDR3 contains 16 residues. CDR3 nucleotide sequence: TGTCCCAGCAGCTTACGAACTAGCGGGGGTCACAATGAGCAGTTCTTC. It translates to CPSSLRTSGGHNEQFF.

This clonotype appeared a few times. V and J are TRBV5-4 and TRBJ1-4, with D perhaps TRBD1 (6 bases). The V and J ends lost 4 bases and 0 bases respectively, with 16 bases between them. The V gene's germline CDR1 is SGHNT and CDR2 YYREEE (reference sequence). The CDR3 spans 17 residues. The CDR3 nucleotides read TGTGCCAGCAGCGGGGACAAGGCCTACGCAACTAATGAAAAACTGTTTTTT. Protein: CASSGDKAYATNEKLFF.

The CDR3 loop reads CSVSTGSKGEQFF. For the CDR3, the DNA is TGCAGCGTTTCGACAGGGTCTAAGGGTGAGCAGTTCTTC. The genes are TRBV29-1 and TRBJ2-1; 7 bases agree with TRBD1. V trimming: 5 bases; J trimming: 9 bases; junction bases outside the gene matches: 10. Germline loops: CDR1 SQVTM, CDR2 ANQGSEA. This CDR3 contains 13 residues.

CDR3 nucleotide sequence: TGTGCCAGCAGTTATCTGACAGGGCCCAACACTGAAGCTTTCTTT. This translates into CASSYLTGPNTEAFF. The chain recombines TRBV6-6 with TRBJ1-1, with 7 bases fitting TRBD1. J gave up 2 bases and V 3 bases, and 6 bases lay outside the gene matches. The CDR3 extends over 15 amino acids. CDR1 and CDR2 from the germline V gene are MNHNY and SVGAGI (reference sequence).